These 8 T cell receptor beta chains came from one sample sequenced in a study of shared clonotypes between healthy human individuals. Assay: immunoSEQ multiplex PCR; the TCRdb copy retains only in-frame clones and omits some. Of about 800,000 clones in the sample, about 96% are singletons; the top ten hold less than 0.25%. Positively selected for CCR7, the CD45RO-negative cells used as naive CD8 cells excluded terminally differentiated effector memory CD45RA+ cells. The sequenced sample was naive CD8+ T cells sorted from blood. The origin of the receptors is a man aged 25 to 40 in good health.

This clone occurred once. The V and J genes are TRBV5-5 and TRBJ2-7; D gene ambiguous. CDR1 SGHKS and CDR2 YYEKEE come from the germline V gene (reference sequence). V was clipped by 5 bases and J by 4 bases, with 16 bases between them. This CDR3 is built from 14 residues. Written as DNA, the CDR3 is TGTGCCAGCAGTACTCACACTACAGCTTACGAGCAGTACTTC. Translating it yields CASSTHTTAYEQYF.

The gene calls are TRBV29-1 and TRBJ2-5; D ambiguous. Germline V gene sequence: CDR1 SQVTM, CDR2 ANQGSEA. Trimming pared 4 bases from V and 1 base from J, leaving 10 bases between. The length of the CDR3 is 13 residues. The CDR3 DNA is TGCAGCGTTGTCAGGTGGTTCCAAGAGACCCAGTACTTC. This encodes CSVVRWFQETQYF. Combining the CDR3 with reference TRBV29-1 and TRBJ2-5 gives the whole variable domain SAVISQKPSRDICQRGTSLTIQCQVDSQVTMMFWYRQQPGQSLTLIATANQGSEATYESGFVIDKFPISRPNLTFSTLTVSNMSPEDSSIYLCSVVRWFQETQYFGPGTRLLVL.

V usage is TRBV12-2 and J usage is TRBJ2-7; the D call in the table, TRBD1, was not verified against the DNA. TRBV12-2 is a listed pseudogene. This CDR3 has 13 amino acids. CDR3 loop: CASRSGQNYEQYF. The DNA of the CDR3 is TGTGCAAGTCGCTCGGGACAGAACTACGAGCAGTACTTC.

This chain's CDR3 is CASSTPTGVDRGQFF. DNA of the CDR3: TGTGCCAGTAGTACCCCGACAGGGGTGGACCGTGGGCAGTTCTTC. The chain joins TRBV19 to TRBJ2-1, with 8 bases aligning to TRBD1. Germline assignment: CDR1 LNHDA and CDR2 SQIVND (reference sequence). The J segment lost 12 bases and the V segment lost 4 bases, leaving 14 bases of the junction unmatched. This CDR3 region has 15 residues.

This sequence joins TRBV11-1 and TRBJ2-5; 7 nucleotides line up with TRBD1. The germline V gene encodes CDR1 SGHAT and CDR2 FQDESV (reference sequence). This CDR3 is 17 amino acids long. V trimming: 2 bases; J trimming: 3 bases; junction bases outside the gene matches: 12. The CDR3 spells CASSLFGVGTAEETQYF. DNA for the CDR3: TGTGCCAGCAGCTTATTTGGCGTTGGGACAGCAGAAGAGACCCAGTACTTC.

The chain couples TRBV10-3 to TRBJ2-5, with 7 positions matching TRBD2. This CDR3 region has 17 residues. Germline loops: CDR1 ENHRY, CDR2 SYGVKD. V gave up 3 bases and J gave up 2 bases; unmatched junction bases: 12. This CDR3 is CAISDRGTGGLQETQYF. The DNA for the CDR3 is TGTGCCATCAGTGACCGTGGTACGGGAGGTCTTCAAGAGACCCAGTACTTC.

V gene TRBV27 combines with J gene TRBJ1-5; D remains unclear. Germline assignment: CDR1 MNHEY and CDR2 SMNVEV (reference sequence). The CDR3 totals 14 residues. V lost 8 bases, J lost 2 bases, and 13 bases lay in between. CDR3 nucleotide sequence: TGTGCCAGCTCCCTGGCGATCGGCAATCAGCCCCAGCATTTT. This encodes CASSLAIGNQPQHF.

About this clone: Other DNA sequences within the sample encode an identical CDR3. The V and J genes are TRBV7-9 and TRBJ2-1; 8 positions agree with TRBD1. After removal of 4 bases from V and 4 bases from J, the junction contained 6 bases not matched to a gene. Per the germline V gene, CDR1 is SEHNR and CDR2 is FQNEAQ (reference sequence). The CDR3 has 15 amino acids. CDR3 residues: CASSSGTGGYNEQFF. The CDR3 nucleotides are TGTGCCAGCAGCTCGGGGACAGGAGGTTACAATGAGCAGTTCTTC. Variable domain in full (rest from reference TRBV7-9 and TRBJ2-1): DTGVSQNPRHKITKRGQNVTFRCDPISEHNRLYWYRQTLGQGPEFLTYFQNEAQLEKSRLLSDRFSAERPKGSFSTLEIQRTEQGDSAMYLCASSSGTGGYNEQFFGPGTRLTVL.